The sequence of this T cell receptor (beta chain) was determined in a study of T cell responses to AZD1222 COVID-19 vaccine. Assay used: immunoSEQ multiplex PCR; TCRdb lists only in-frame clones, some missing. Of some 150,000 clones listed, 85% to 95% were seen once; the top ten hold more than 0.85%. As regards this clone: Its antigen is unknown.

General study points: Spike-specific TCR breadth and depth rose after two AZD1222 doses. The sample set comprised mostly white British donors with more females, and clonal diversity was possibly underestimated.

CDR3 length equals 15 residues. CDR1 and CDR2 (germline): SGHVS, FNYEAQ. The V gene end was trimmed by 5 bases and the J gene end by 7 bases; junction bases not matched to a gene: 6. This TCR was recovered from an adult in good health. The chain combines TRBV7-6 with TRBJ1-4, with 11 bases fitting TRBD1. The sequencing used peripheral blood, collected on day 0 of MenACWY control vaccination. The CDR3 reads CASSVGDRGSEKLFF. The CDR3 DNA is TGTGCCAGCAGCGTAGGGGACAGGGGGAGTGAAAAACTGTTTTTT.